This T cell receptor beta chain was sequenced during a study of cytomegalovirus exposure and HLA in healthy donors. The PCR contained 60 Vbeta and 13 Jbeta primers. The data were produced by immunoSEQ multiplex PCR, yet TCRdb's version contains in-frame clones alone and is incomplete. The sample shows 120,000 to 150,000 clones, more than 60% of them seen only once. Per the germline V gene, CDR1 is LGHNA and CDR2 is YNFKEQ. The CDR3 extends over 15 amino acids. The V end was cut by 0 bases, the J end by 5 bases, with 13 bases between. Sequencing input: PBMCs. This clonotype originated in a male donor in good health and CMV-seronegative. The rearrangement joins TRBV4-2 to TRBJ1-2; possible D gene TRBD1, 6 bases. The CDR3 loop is CASSQDAGVWYGYTF. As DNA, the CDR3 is TGTGCCAGCAGCCAAGATGCAGGGGTTTGGTATGGCTACACCTTC.